This T cell receptor (beta chain) derives from a study of T cell repertoires in cytomegalovirus infection. Study-wide background: The public TCR beta signatures pointed to both CMV infection and matching HLA type.

TCRdb re-called the reads with MiXCR, one entry per CDR3 protein. The sample lists hundreds of thousands of distinct CDR3 sequences; around a third were seen once. Notes on this clonotype: Its antigen is currently unknown.

Germline V gives CDR1 SGHRS, CDR2 YFSETQ. The CDR3 is 13 amino acids. Trimming removed 0 bases at V and 7 bases at J, with 8 bases between. This clonotype was obtained from a human donor in good health (CMV status not recorded). Some clones in this sample may be carry-over from other donors' samples. The material sequenced was cultured PBMCs, taken from culture after CMV antigen stimulation. The chain has TRBV5-1 and TRBJ1-5; D unclear. CDR3 region: CASSLGSEQPQHF. CDR3 in DNA: TGCGCCAGCAGCTTGGGGTCAGAGCAGCCCCAGCATTTT.